These T cell receptor beta chains were read from a single sample in a study of T cell changes during pregnancy in multiple sclerosis. Sequencing used immunoSEQ multiplex PCR; TCRdb keeps in-frame clones, though not all of them. This sample has about 28,000 clones, with 80% to 90% found just once. The specimen comprised CD4+ T cells from peripheral blood mononuclear cells, sampled in the first trimester of pregnancy. The receptors were sampled from a female donor in good health, enrolled as a control in a pregnancy study. Each CDR3 is given with its conserved first and last residue. The D gene is left open where the match is weak. Only part of the rows carry a size: once, few, many, or a class if the clone is expanded.

V,D,J,size,CDR3,DNA
TRBV12-2,-,TRBJ1-1,few,CASRFRPGTEAFF,TGTGCAAGTCGCTTCCGACCGGGCACTGAAGCTTTCTTT
TRBV28,-,TRBJ1-1,-,CASSRQDRRAFF,TGTGCCAGCAGTCGACAGGATCGGAGAGCTTTCTTT
TRBV6-5,-,TRBJ1-3,-,CASRKQGSGNTIYF,TGTGCCAGCAGGAAACAGGGCTCTGGAAACACCATATATTTT
TRBV25-1,-,TRBJ2-3,-,CASSEYLGATTNTQYF,TGTGCCAGCAGTGAATACTTGGGGGCGACCACAAATACGCAGTATTTT
TRBV7-8,-,TRBJ1-2,-,CASSLGQAIGYTF,TGTGCCAGCAGCTTAGGACAGGCTATAGGCTACACCTTC
TRBV27,TRBD2,TRBJ2-5,-,CASRGLAGGHETQYF,TGTGCCAGCAGGGGACTAGCGGGAGGGCATGAGACCCAGTACTTC
TRBV19,-,TRBJ1-1,-,CASSMSQVSTEAFF,TGTGCCAGTAGTATGTCACAGGTAAGCACTGAAGCTTTCTTT
TRBV5-4,-,TRBJ2-5,-,CASSFFPPGGETQYF,TGTGCCAGCAGCTTTTTCCCCCCCGGTGGAGAGACCCAGTACTTC
TRBV5-4,-,TRBJ2-3,-,CASSLAGVGTQYF,TGTGCCAGCAGCTTGGCGGGGGTGGGTACGCAGTATTTT
TRBV5-1,TRBD1,TRBJ2-7,-,CASSLVAGGPSSYEQYF,TGCGCCAGCAGCTTGGTGGCAGGGGGCCCTTCATCCTACGAGCAGTACTTC
TRBV7-3,-,TRBJ2-7,-,CASSPTGTNSEQYF,TGTGCCAGCAGCCCAACCGGGACAAATAGCGAGCAGTACTTC
TRBV11-3,-,TRBJ2-2,-,CASSPGGPLNTGELFF,TGTGCCAGCAGCCCAGGAGGACCCCTAAACACCGGGGAGCTGTTTTTT
TRBV7-8,TRBD1,TRBJ2-7,once,CASSFGGQGTYEQYF,TGTGCCAGCAGCTTTGGGGGACAGGGGACTTACGAGCAGTACTTC
TRBV29-1,TRBD2,TRBJ2-3,-,CSVRGGARDTQYF,TGCAGCGTTCGCGGGGGGGCCAGGGATACGCAGTATTTT
TRBV5-4,-,TRBJ2-6,-,CASSPQTGSGANVLTF,TGTGCCAGCAGTCCTCAAACAGGGAGCGGGGCCAACGTCCTGACTTTC
TRBV29-1,TRBD1,TRBJ2-2,-,CSAGQGRTGELFF,TGCAGCGCCGGACAGGGGCGGACCGGGGAGCTGTTTTTT
TRBV7-9,TRBD1,TRBJ2-2,-,CASSLVSGGYTGELFF,TGTGCCAGCAGCTTAGTATCAGGGGGCTACACCGGGGAGCTGTTTTTT
TRBV6-1,-,TRBJ1-1,-,CASSDGAAVEAFF,TGTGCCAGCAGTGATGGTGCGGCGGTAGAAGCTTTCTTT
TRBV7-6,TRBD2,TRBJ2-5,-,CASSPRDYLGETQYF,TGTGCCAGCAGCCCCAGGGACTACCTGGGAGAGACCCAGTACTTC
TRBV6-5,TRBD1,TRBJ2-7,-,CASRGQATYEQYF,TGTGCCAGCAGAGGACAGGCAACCTACGAGCAGTACTTC